Listed below are T cell receptor beta chains from one sample, sequenced in a study of beta chain features in type 1 diabetes. Profiled with immunoSEQ multiplex PCR; TCRdb holds only in-frame clones, not every one. The sample includes about 24,000 clones, approximately 70% seen only once; the top ten take roughly 2%. The material sequenced was Tregs from blood. These receptors all come from a middle-aged woman in good health. Both conserved end residues are part of each CDR3. A D gene is named only where the DNA matches it firmly. Rows give clone size only sometimes, using once, few, many, or a class for an expanded clone.

v_gene: TRBV7-8
j_gene: TRBJ2-5
d_gene: .
abundance: .
CDR3aa: CASSLRGSQETQYF
CDR3nt: TGTGCCAGCAGCTTGCGAGGGAGCCAAGAGACCCAGTACTTC

v_gene: TRBV18
j_gene: TRBJ1-1
d_gene: TRBD1
abundance: few
CDR3aa: CASSPRTGGREAFF
CDR3nt: TGTGCCAGCTCACCAAGGACAGGGGGCCGGGAAGCTTTCTTT

v_gene: TRBV7-9
j_gene: TRBJ1-1
d_gene: .
abundance: few
CDR3aa: CASRPNYRVLGDTEAFF
CDR3nt: TGTGCCAGCAGACCGAACTACAGGGTCCTCGGAGACACTGAAGCTTTCTTT

v_gene: TRBV15
j_gene: TRBJ1-5
d_gene: .
abundance: few
CDR3aa: CATSTDPQGMQPQHF
CDR3nt: TGTGCCACCAGCACAGACCCTCAGGGGATGCAGCCCCAGCATTTT

v_gene: TRBV5-4
j_gene: TRBJ2-3
d_gene: TRBD2
abundance: few
CDR3aa: CASSHDGLAGALMSTDTQYF
CDR3nt: TGTGCCAGCAGCCACGATGGACTAGCGGGGGCCTTAATGAGCACAGATACGCAGTATTTT

v_gene: TRBV4-2
j_gene: TRBJ2-5
d_gene: .
abundance: .
CDR3aa: CASSQEVGDTTGFATQYF
CDR3nt: TGTGCCAGCAGCCAAGAAGTAGGGGACACGACTGGGTTTGCGACCCAGTACTTC

v_gene: TRBV7-9
j_gene: TRBJ2-4
d_gene: TRBD1
abundance: .
CDR3aa: CASSLAGGLRGIQYF
CDR3nt: TGTGCCAGCAGCTTAGCAGGGGGCCTACGGGGCATTCAGTACTTC

v_gene: TRBV6-6
j_gene: TRBJ2-3
d_gene: .
abundance: .
CDR3aa: CASSYSGLNTQYF
CDR3nt: TGTGCCAGCAGTTATTCAGGGCTAAATACGCAGTATTTT

v_gene: TRBV19
j_gene: TRBJ2-5
d_gene: TRBD2
abundance: .
CDR3aa: CASSRGVDSKTQYF
CDR3nt: TGTGCCAGTAGTCGGGGGGTAGACTCGAAGACCCAGTACTTC

v_gene: TRBV7-2
j_gene: TRBJ2-7
d_gene: TRBD2
abundance: .
CDR3aa: CASSLVAGGTYEQYF
CDR3nt: TGTGCCAGCAGCTTAGTGGCGGGGGGAACTTACGAGCAGTACTTC

v_gene: TRBV6-5
j_gene: TRBJ1-1
d_gene: .
abundance: .
CDR3aa: CASSYLSGPGTEAFF
CDR3nt: TGTGCCAGCAGTTACCTTTCAGGACCGGGGACTGAAGCTTTCTTT

v_gene: TRBV7-2
j_gene: TRBJ2-7
d_gene: TRBD1
abundance: .
CDR3aa: CASSQRAFQGVGQYF
CDR3nt: TGTGCCAGCAGCCAAAGGGCTTTTCAGGGGGTCGGGCAGTACTTC

v_gene: TRBV27
j_gene: TRBJ2-3
d_gene: TRBD2
abundance: .
CDR3aa: CASSFEGWRASGGRRDTQYF
CDR3nt: TGTGCCAGCAGTTTTGAGGGGTGGAGGGCTAGCGGGGGGCGAAGAGATACGCAGTATTTT

v_gene: TRBV14
j_gene: TRBJ1-1
d_gene: .
abundance: .
CDR3aa: CASSQVLAGWVAYTEAFF
CDR3nt: TGTGCCAGCAGCCAAGTTCTGGCGGGGTGGGTAGCGTACACTGAAGCTTTCTTT

v_gene: TRBV5-1
j_gene: TRBJ1-1
d_gene: .
abundance: .
CDR3aa: CASSLGGRQSKTEAFF
CDR3nt: TGCGCCAGCAGCTTGGGGGGGCGTCAAAGTAAGACTGAAGCTTTCTTT

v_gene: TRBV7-9
j_gene: TRBJ2-3
d_gene: TRBD2
abundance: .
CDR3aa: CASSLLLTSGSTDTQYF
CDR3nt: TGTGCCAGCAGCTTGCTTCTTACTAGCGGTAGCACAGATACGCAGTATTTT

v_gene: TRBV5-1
j_gene: TRBJ2-2
d_gene: TRBD1
abundance: .
CDR3aa: CASSPNPGQGAGELFF
CDR3nt: TGCGCCAGCAGCCCAAATCCGGGACAGGGGGCCGGGGAGCTGTTTTTT

v_gene: TRBV19
j_gene: TRBJ2-5
d_gene: .
abundance: .
CDR3aa: CASSPSTGVTQYF
CDR3nt: TGTGCCAGTAGTCCGTCGACGGGGGTGACCCAGTACTTC

v_gene: TRBV18
j_gene: TRBJ2-2
d_gene: .
abundance: .
CDR3aa: CASAGTGLTNTGELFF
CDR3nt: TGTGCCAGCGCGGGGACGGGGCTTACGAACACCGGGGAGCTGTTTTTT

v_gene: TRBV7-2
j_gene: TRBJ2-5
d_gene: .
abundance: .
CDR3aa: CASSLGGGVQETQYF
CDR3nt: TGTGCCAGCAGCTTAGGGGGCGGGGTACAAGAGACCCAGTACTTC

v_gene: TRBV2
j_gene: TRBJ2-1
d_gene: .
abundance: .
CDR3aa: CASSYSVEQFF
CDR3nt: TGTGCCAGCAGTTATAGCGTTGAGCAGTTCTTC

v_gene: TRBV29-1
j_gene: TRBJ2-1
d_gene: TRBD2
abundance: .
CDR3aa: CSAGIPSGGPEQFF
CDR3nt: TGCAGCGCTGGAATTCCTAGCGGGGGACCCGAGCAGTTCTTC

v_gene: TRBV5-1
j_gene: TRBJ2-5
d_gene: TRBD2
abundance: .
CDR3aa: CASSLAGGVRETQYF
CDR3nt: TGCGCCAGCTCCCTAGCGGGGGGGGTTCGAGAGACCCAGTACTTC

v_gene: TRBV2
j_gene: TRBJ1-2
d_gene: .
abundance: .
CDR3aa: CATRQAVNYGYTF
CDR3nt: TGTGCCACCAGACAGGCGGTTAACTATGGCTACACCTTC

v_gene: TRBV10-3
j_gene: TRBJ2-2
d_gene: .
abundance: .
CDR3aa: CAISERRALNGELFF
CDR3nt: TGTGCCATCAGTGAGCGGCGGGCGTTGAACGGGGAGCTGTTTTTT